A selection of T cell receptor beta chains follows, all from one sample in a study of monozygotic twins with inflammatory bowel disease. TCRdb reanalyzed the 5' RACE reads and collapses them to one entry per CDR3 protein, without DNA. The repertoire table contains about 160,000 distinct CDR3 sequences. What was sequenced was blood. The source of these receptors is a human donor with ulcerative colitis or Crohn's disease, or a healthy co-twin of an affected twin (not recorded which). Both conserved end residues are part of each CDR3. Fields, in order: V gene, J gene, CDR3 protein.

V gene: TRBV27; J gene: TRBJ2-7; CDR3 protein: CASSLSTASYEQYF
V gene: TRBV5-6; J gene: TRBJ2-2; CDR3 protein: CASSLQDTGELFF
V gene: TRBV10-3; J gene: TRBJ2-2; CDR3 protein: CAISESGQVNTGELFF
V gene: TRBV5-1; J gene: TRBJ2-1; CDR3 protein: CTFWQNPRNHFRCQVQFF
V gene: TRBV7-2; J gene: TRBJ2-5; CDR3 protein: CASSLILRETQYF
V gene: TRBV6-5; J gene: TRBJ2-1; CDR3 protein: CASSYSARGTSGKQFF
V gene: TRBV5-1; J gene: TRBJ2-5; CDR3 protein: CASSLGILAGEETQYF
V gene: TRBV15; J gene: TRBJ2-7; CDR3 protein: CATSRGRDYEQYF
V gene: TRBV5-4; J gene: TRBJ2-1; CDR3 protein: CASRKGGLAGGNEQFF
V gene: TRBV5-1; J gene: TRBJ2-7; CDR3 protein: CASSTRDRATYEQYF
V gene: TRBV3-1; J gene: TRBJ2-3; CDR3 protein: CASSPYPGTDTQYF
V gene: TRBV5-1; J gene: TRBJ1-1; CDR3 protein: CASSSEPGMNTEAFF
V gene: TRBV20-1; J gene: TRBJ2-2; CDR3 protein: CSASGAGELFF
V gene: TRBV27; J gene: TRBJ1-5; CDR3 protein: CASSLEGQRYQPQHF
V gene: TRBV28; J gene: TRBJ2-2; CDR3 protein: CASSPSLSRTDTGELFF
V gene: TRBV20-1; J gene: TRBJ1-5; CDR3 protein: CSAQRLGGNQPQHF
V gene: TRBV18; J gene: TRBJ2-1; CDR3 protein: CASSPRHEQFF
V gene: TRBV4-2; J gene: TRBJ1-5; CDR3 protein: CASSQDRGDNQPQHF
V gene: TRBV20-1; J gene: TRBJ1-5; CDR3 protein: CSAGIPGLPNQPQHF
V gene: TRBV5-4; J gene: TRBJ1-5; CDR3 protein: CASSLGLSNQPQHF
V gene: TRBV4-1; J gene: TRBJ2-7; CDR3 protein: CASSQDRTGPWSYEQYF
V gene: TRBV5-4; J gene: TRBJ2-1; CDR3 protein: CASSPREMLPYNEQFF
V gene: TRBV5-6; J gene: TRBJ2-5; CDR3 protein: CASSFRTSGGREAQYF
V gene: TRBV28; J gene: TRBJ2-3; CDR3 protein: CASSLWQTDTQYF
V gene: TRBV5-1; J gene: TRBJ2-3; CDR3 protein: CASTGQPTDTQYF
V gene: TRBV19; J gene: TRBJ1-4; CDR3 protein: CASSILTLGGEKLFF
V gene: TRBV20-1; J gene: TRBJ2-6; CDR3 protein: CSGIRDTSSGANVLTF
V gene: TRBV7-3; J gene: TRBJ2-1; CDR3 protein: CASSYGQGGNEQFF
V gene: TRBV28; J gene: TRBJ2-1; CDR3 protein: CASSQGLAYYNEQFF
V gene: TRBV7-2; J gene: TRBJ2-2; CDR3 protein: CASSLVGGVAGELFF
V gene: TRBV15; J gene: TRBJ2-2; CDR3 protein: CATSRDDRLGELFF
V gene: TRBV4-1; J gene: TRBJ1-6; CDR3 protein: CASSLPGMTGGANSPLHF